These 25 T cell receptor beta chains were all obtained from the same sample, sequenced in a study of blood T cell repertoires in COVID-19 (TCRdb year 2020). The library was built by means of the immunoSEQ multiplex PCR assay. As stored in TCRdb, this immuneACCESS dataset retains in-frame rearrangements with V and J assigned. A fraction of the clones does not appear; measured against another copy, unresolved V genes explain less than half of the discrepancy, and the remainder lacks a known reason. This sample gives some 260,000 clones in total; around 88% of them show up just once. Around 6.5% of the sample is held by the ten biggest clonotypes. The sample taken for sequencing was peripheral blood. These receptors were collected from a woman in her 30s with COVID-19, enrolled during active disease.

The rearrangement links TRBV2 to TRBJ1-2; a possible D gene is TRBD1 (6 bases). Trimming took off 8 bases at V and 4 bases at J, with 29 bases between the two ends. Per germline, CDR1 SNHLY and CDR2 FYNNEI. CDR3 size: 18 residues. The CDR3 sequence is CASQDSDGRQARGYGYTF. The CDR3 DNA sequence: TGTGCCAGCCAAGACAGTGACGGTAGACAGGCTCGGGGCTATGGCTACACCTTC.

J is TRBJ2-7 and V is TRBV7-2; 7 bases map to TRBD2. J lost 0 bases, V lost 0 bases, and 2 bases had no gene match. Germline V lookup: CDR1 SGHTA, CDR2 FQGNSA. The CDR3 spans 15 residues. Here the CDR3 DNA reads TGTGCCAGCAGCTTAGCGGGGGGGAGCTCCTACGAGCAGTACTTC. Its translation: CASSLAGGSSYEQYF.

This chain connects TRBV3-1 (or the pseudogene TRBV3-2) to TRBJ2-1, with 8 positions matching TRBD2. Losses at the gene ends were 1 base for V and 7 bases for J; bases not matched to a gene: 9. The CDR3 is made up of 16 amino acids. Germline CDR1 reads LGHDT; CDR2 reads YNNKEL (reference sequence). The DNA for the CDR3 is TGTGCCAGCAGCCAAGCAAGCGGGAGTAATATAAATGAGCAGTTCTTC. This sequence encodes CASSQASGSNINEQFF.

The CDR3 loop reads CASRSGPRSGANVLTF. In DNA, the CDR3 is TGTGCCAGTAGGAGCGGACCCCGCTCTGGGGCCAACGTCCTGACTTTC. V is TRBV19 and J is TRBJ2-6, with D possibly being TRBD2 (5 bases). This CDR3 comprises 16 residues. The germline CDR1 and CDR2 sequences are LNHDA and SQIVND (reference sequence). Between the trimmed V and J ends, which lost 6 bases and 0 bases, there was a span of 12 bases.

The chain couples TRBV5-4 to TRBJ1-1; TRBD1 matches at 10 bases. The CDR3 loop spans 18 amino acids. V shed 3 bases and J 0 bases; nucleotides not matched to a gene: 11. The V gene's germline CDR1 is SGHNT and CDR2 YYREEE (reference sequence). CDR3 protein: CASSSANPGQGLNTEAFF. In DNA, the CDR3 is TGTGCCAGCAGCTCCGCCAATCCGGGACAGGGGTTGAACACTGAAGCTTTCTTT.

This chain links TRBV5-5 with TRBJ1-2, with D hard to call. CDR1 and CDR2 (germline): SGHKS, YYEKEE (reference sequence). This CDR3 has 16 amino acids. The V end was cut by 0 bases, the J end by 1 base, with 13 bases between. This CDR3 reads CASSLEGGAYNYGYTF. In DNA, the CDR3 is TGTGCCAGCAGCTTGGAGGGAGGCGCATATAACTATGGCTACACCTTC.

This sequence joins TRBV6-5 and TRBJ1-2; 8 positions match TRBD1. The ends lost 6 bases at V and 3 bases at J; junction bases unmatched: 9. The CDR3 has 15 amino acids. Germline V gives CDR1 MNHEY, CDR2 SVGAGI. CDR3 in amino acids: CASSTPGQGYYGYTF. The DNA for the CDR3 is TGTGCCAGCAGCACCCCCGGACAGGGCTACTATGGCTACACCTTC.

This clone appeared many times. The rearrangement uses TRBV5-1 and TRBJ2-1; D remains ambiguous. Germline V gives CDR1 SGHRS, CDR2 YFSETQ. Trimming removed 0 bases from V and 4 bases from J, with 8 bases in between. This CDR3 contains 14 residues. The DNA for the CDR3 is TGCGCCAGCAGCTTGGCGACTGAATACAATGAGCAGTTCTTC. Residues: CASSLATEYNEQFF.

The chain has TRBV9 and TRBJ2-3; 8 bases map to TRBD2. The ends lost 4 bases at V and 5 bases at J; junction bases unmatched: 9. Germline CDR1 reads SGDLS; CDR2 reads YYNGEE. The CDR3 is made up of 15 amino acids. DNA of the CDR3: TGTGCCAGCAGCACTAGCGGTCACCCAGGAGATACGCAGTATTTT. It translates to CASSTSGHPGDTQYF.

The chain is built from TRBV21-1 and TRBJ2-7; the table calls TRBD1, which could not be checked here. TRBV21-1 is assigned pseudogene status. The CDR3 totals 15 residues. The DNA for the CDR3 is TGTGCCAGCAGCACCCGGGACAGCAGATCCTACGAGCAGTACTTC. Translating gives CASSTRDSRSYEQYF.

The chain couples TRBV5-6 to TRBJ2-7, with 7 bases identical to TRBD1. J was trimmed by 3 bases and V by 0 bases; bases with no gene match: 3. Germline CDR1 and CDR2: SGHDT and YYEEEE. The CDR3 is made up of 14 amino acids. DNA for the CDR3: TGTGCCAGCAGCTTGGGACAGGGCCTCTACGAGCAGTACGTC. Protein product: CASSLGQGLYEQYV.

This clone was counted a single time. This chain links TRBV28 with TRBJ2-2; D is perhaps TRBD2 (5 bases). Germline assignment: CDR1 MDHEN and CDR2 SYDVKM. This CDR3 has 15 residues. The ends were cut back, 1 base at V and 1 base at J, with 7 bases in the middle. The CDR3 loop reads CASSLLDWNTGELFF. CDR3 DNA: TGTGCCAGCAGTTTATTGGACTGGAACACCGGGGAGCTGTTTTTT.

Comment on this clone: At one boundary the junction diverges from the germline segment, which might be a read error. The gene calls are TRBV4-2 and TRBJ1-2; 7 bases are a match to TRBD1. CDR3 length: 15 amino acids. CDR1 is LGHNA and CDR2 is YNFKEQ in the germline V gene. The CDR3 DNA follows: TGTGCCAGCCGCCACGGAACAGGGGCGGCGGATGGCTACACCTTC. It is translated as CASRHGTGAADGYTF.

This clone has just one count. This chain uses TRBV28 with TRBJ1-4, with a possible D match to TRBD1 (5 bases). Looked up from germline, CDR1 is MDHEN and CDR2 is SYDVKM. The V and J ends lost 7 bases and 8 bases respectively, with 14 bases between them. The length of the CDR3 is 13 residues. The CDR3 nucleotides read TGTGCCAGCAAATCGGGGGGGGAAGAAAAACTGTTTTTT. Its protein is CASKSGGEEKLFF.

The chain uses TRBV7-8 and TRBJ2-7; the match to TRBD1 covers 8 bases. The CDR3 contains 17 residues. Trimming removed 0 bases from V and 0 bases from J; junction bases left unmatched: 7. Germline CDR1 SGHVS, CDR2 FQNEAQ. CDR3 protein: CASSLAGTGLLSYEQYF. In DNA, the CDR3 is TGTGCCAGCAGCTTAGCCGGGACAGGTCTTCTCTCCTACGAGCAGTACTTC.

The V and J genes are TRBV10-3 and TRBJ2-7, with TRBD2 matching over 13 bases. V was pared by 6 bases and J by 7 bases, with 6 bases of the junction left unmatched. CDR3 length: 14 residues. Looked up from germline, CDR1 is ENHRY and CDR2 is SYGVKD. The CDR3 sequence is CAISTSGRAREQYV. The CDR3 DNA is TGTGCCATCAGCACTAGCGGGAGGGCGAGGGAGCAGTACGTC.

V usage is TRBV19 and J usage is TRBJ1-2; 12 nucleotides line up with TRBD1. Per germline, CDR1 LNHDA and CDR2 SQIVND (reference sequence). V dropped 6 bases and J dropped 7; count of bases not matched to a gene: 6. This CDR3 region has 14 residues. The CDR3 is CASSPGQGASGYTF. In DNA form, the CDR3 reads TGTGCCAGTAGCCCGGGACAGGGGGCTTCTGGCTACACCTTC.

The V call is TRBV5-1, the J call TRBJ1-2; unclear D gene. Between the trimmed V and J ends, which lost 4 bases and 2 bases, there was a span of 12 bases. This CDR3 spans 14 amino acids. The germline V gene encodes CDR1 SGHRS and CDR2 YFSETQ. The CDR3 DNA reads TGCGCCAGCAGCATGGACGGTAGAAACTATGGCTACACCTTC. Translating it yields CASSMDGRNYGYTF.

The V gene is TRBV28, the J gene TRBJ1-3; D is undetermined. V was cut by 4 bases and J by 4 bases, with 11 bases left in between. CDR1 MDHEN and CDR2 SYDVKM come from the germline V gene. There are 14 residues in the CDR3. The CDR3 DNA sequence: TGTGCCAGCAGTTCTACAGTGCTAGGAAACACCATATATTTT. Translation gives CASSSTVLGNTIYF.

The chain uses TRBV29-1 and TRBJ2-1; TRBD2 might be the D (5 bases). Germline V lookup: CDR1 SQVTM, CDR2 ANQGSEA. CDR3 size: 12 residues. V was shortened by 7 bases and J by 8 bases, with 15 bases between the two germline ends. This CDR3 is CSAAPSHHEQFF. The CDR3 nucleotides read TGCAGCGCCGCCCCTAGCCACCATGAGCAGTTCTTC.

This clone turned up a few times. V is TRBV9 and J is TRBJ2-1; D perhaps matches TRBD2 (6 bases). Per germline, CDR1 SGDLS and CDR2 YYNGEE. The CDR3 has 13 residues. Trimming took 8 bases from V and 0 from J, leaving 9 bases between them. The CDR3 is CASGTPSYNEQFF. The DNA for the CDR3 is TGTGCCAGTGGGACTCCCTCCTACAATGAGCAGTTCTTC.

The V call is TRBV7-9, the J call TRBJ2-7; 8 bases are shared with TRBD1. Per the germline V gene, CDR1 is SEHNR and CDR2 is FQNEAQ (reference sequence). V was clipped by 0 bases and J by 3 bases; unmatched bases: 4. CDR3 length: 15 amino acids. The CDR3 nucleotides read TGTGCCAGCAGCTTAGCGCAGGGGGCGAACTACGAGCAGTACTTC. Translating gives CASSLAQGANYEQYF.

The V call is TRBV5-1, the J call TRBJ2-7; TRBD2 matches at 8 bases. The CDR3 totals 13 residues. V shed 6 bases and J 6 bases; nucleotides not matched to a gene: 8. Germline CDR1 and CDR2: SGHRS and YFSETQ. The CDR3 sequence: CASNLAGSPEQYF. The CDR3, as DNA: TGCGCCAGCAATTTAGCGGGGTCGCCCGAGCAGTACTTC.

This sequence joins TRBV4-2 and TRBJ2-3, with D possibly matching TRBD1 (7 bases). V lost 0 bases to trimming and J lost 1 base, with 14 bases between them. The CDR3 has 17 residues. The germline V gene encodes CDR1 LGHNA and CDR2 YNFKEQ. CDR3 sequence: CASSQDFGGGRTDTQYF. As DNA, the CDR3 is TGTGCCAGCAGCCAAGATTTTGGAGGGGGCCGCACAGATACGCAGTATTTT.

The chain is built from TRBV3-1 (or the pseudogene TRBV3-2) and TRBJ1-4; D may be TRBD1 (6 bases). The CDR3 is 17 residues long. Germline V gives CDR1 LGHDT, CDR2 YNNKEL (reference sequence). Trimming removed 1 base at V and 8 bases at J, with 20 bases between. The DNA for the CDR3 is TGTGCCAGCAGCCAAGGTCGGAGACAGGCCTCCTCGGAAAAACTGTTTTTT. It is translated as CASSQGRRQASSEKLFF.